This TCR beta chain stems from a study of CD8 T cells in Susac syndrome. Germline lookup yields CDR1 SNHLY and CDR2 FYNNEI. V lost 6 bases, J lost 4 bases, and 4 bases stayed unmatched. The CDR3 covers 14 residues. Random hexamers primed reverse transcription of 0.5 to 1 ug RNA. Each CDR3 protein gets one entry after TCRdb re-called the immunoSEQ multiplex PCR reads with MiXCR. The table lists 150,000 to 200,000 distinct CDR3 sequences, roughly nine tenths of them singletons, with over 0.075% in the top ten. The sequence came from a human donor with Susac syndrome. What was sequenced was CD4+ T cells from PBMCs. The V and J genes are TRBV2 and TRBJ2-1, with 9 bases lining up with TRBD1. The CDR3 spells CASRPGQGYNEQFF. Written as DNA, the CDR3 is TGTGCCAGCAGGCCGGGACAGGGATACAATGAGCAGTTCTTC.